This T cell receptor (beta chain) was captured by sequencing in a study of CXCR3-negative and CXCR3-positive naive CD8 T cells. Preparation of TRB cDNA libraries relied on 5' RACE carrying UMI labels. TCRdb reprocessed the 5' RACE reads, with one entry per CDR3 protein and no DNA. The specimen's table records some 61,000 distinct CDR3 sequences. Specimen: naive CXCR3- CD8+ T cells from blood. Subset reported: CD45RO-CCR7+CD27+CD95- naive CD8+ T cells lacking CXCR3 (TNR3-). This sequence was found in a human donor in good health. Some clones in this sample may be carry-over from other donors' samples.

CDR3: CASIHPGTSGGAETGELFF. This chain uses TRBV12-3 or TRBV12-4 with TRBJ2-2; the D call from TCRdb, TRBD2, cannot be confirmed without DNA. The CDR3 extends over 19 amino acids.